These 26 T cell receptor beta chains were sequenced from one sample in a study of cytomegalovirus exposure and HLA in healthy donors. Sequenced by immunoSEQ multiplex PCR; TCRdb stores in-frame clones only, minus some. The table has approximately 39,000 clones, around 93% seen once. Specimen: PBMCs. The receptors shown here come from a man younger than 30 in good health and CMV-seronegative.

The rearrangement links TRBV25-1 to TRBJ2-1, with D unclear. CDR3 length: 12 amino acids. Trimming left V 6 bases short and J 6 bases short, with 9 bases between. Looked up from germline, CDR1 is MGHDK and CDR2 is SYGVNS. CDR3 protein: CASSPASNEQFF. CDR3 coding DNA: TGTGCCAGCAGCCCGGCTAGCAATGAGCAGTTCTTC.

This chain uses TRBV5-6 with TRBJ2-1; the D gene is possibly TRBD2 (6 bases). The CDR3 extends over 17 amino acids. V was clipped by 2 bases and J by 6 bases, with 21 bases between them. Germline assignment: CDR1 SGHDT and CDR2 YYEEEE. CDR3 residues: CASSFLGSGVEFNEQFF. The DNA of the CDR3 is TGTGCCAGCAGCTTCTTGGGGTCGGGGGTCGAATTCAATGAGCAGTTCTTC.

This clone was found once. The rearrangement links TRBV30 to TRBJ2-7, with 7 bases lining up with TRBD2. The germline V gene has CDR1 GTSNPN and CDR2 SVGIG (reference sequence). The CDR3 is 13 amino acids. The J segment lost 6 bases and the V segment lost 0 bases, leaving 5 bases of the junction unmatched. CDR3 sequence reads: CAWSVKGGPEQYF. CDR3 nucleotides: TGTGCCTGGAGTGTAAAGGGAGGGCCCGAGCAGTACTTC.

This chain uses TRBV2 with TRBJ1-2; D ambiguous. This CDR3 comprises 14 residues. The germline V and J ends were trimmed by 2 bases and 8 bases, with 15 bases remaining between them. Per germline, CDR1 SNHLY and CDR2 FYNNEI. The CDR3 region is CASSEYLGTRGYTF. Written as DNA, the CDR3 is TGTGCCAGCAGTGAATACCTTGGAACCAGGGGCTACACCTTC.

This chain connects TRBV7-2 to TRBJ1-4; D remains unclear. With 3 bases removed from V and 7 bases from J, the gap between germline ends came to 9 bases. The CDR3 totals 13 residues. Germline V gene sequence: CDR1 SGHTA, CDR2 FQGNSA. This CDR3 is CASSFQRGEKLFF. The CDR3 DNA reads TGTGCCAGCAGCTTCCAGAGAGGTGAAAAACTGTTTTTT.

This clone was counted a single time. The V and J genes are TRBV5-1 and TRBJ1-6; the D is unclear. The CDR3 runs to 15 residues. Trimming took off 0 bases at V and 4 bases at J, with 8 bases between the two ends. The germline V gene encodes CDR1 SGHRS and CDR2 YFSETQ. CDR3 sequence reads: CASSLDGGYNSPLHF. DNA of the CDR3: TGCGCCAGCAGCTTGGATGGCGGGTATAATTCACCCCTCCACTTT.

The chain recombines TRBV6-6 with TRBJ1-5; D may be TRBD1 (5 bases). The CDR3 spans 14 residues. CDR1 and CDR2 (germline): MNHNY, SVGAGI (reference sequence). Trimming took 6 bases from V and 7 from J, leaving 16 bases between them. CDR3 loop: CASRNGGRGQPQHF. The CDR3 coding sequence is TGTGCCAGCAGAAACGGGGGGAGAGGACAGCCCCAGCATTTT.

J is TRBJ2-7 and V is TRBV28, with 9 bases matching TRBD1. This CDR3 has 15 residues. The trim removed 5 bases at V and 1 base at J, leaving 6 bases unmatched. The V gene's germline CDR1 is MDHEN and CDR2 SYDVKM. In DNA, the CDR3 is TGTGCCAGCAGTCGGGACAGGGTGAGGTCCTACGAGCAGTACTTC. Encoded protein: CASSRDRVRSYEQYF.

The chain links TRBV5-4 to TRBJ1-2; 7 nucleotides match TRBD1. There are 13 residues in the CDR3. Germline loops: CDR1 SGHNT, CDR2 YYREEE (reference sequence). The V gene end was trimmed by 4 bases and the J gene end by 4 bases; junction bases not matched to a gene: 4. CDR3 amino acids: CASSGDSSYGYTF. CDR3 coding DNA: TGTGCCAGCAGCGGGGACAGCTCCTATGGCTACACCTTC.

The gene calls are TRBV2 and TRBJ1-1; 8 bases are shared with TRBD1. CDR3 length equals 14 residues. Per the germline V gene, CDR1 is SNHLY and CDR2 is FYNNEI. Trimming cost V 5 bases and J 4 bases; bases outside gene matches: 6. CDR3 in DNA: TGTGCCAGCAGTCTGACAGGGGTCCTCACTGAAGCTTTCTTT. It translates to CASSLTGVLTEAFF.

The V call is TRBV19, the J call TRBJ1-2, with a tentative D call TRBD1 (5 bases). CDR3 size: 13 residues. The V end was cut by 9 bases, the J end by 0 bases, with 11 bases between. Germline CDR1 and CDR2: LNHDA and SQIVND (reference sequence). Here the CDR3 reads CASAGGANYGYTF. Here the CDR3 DNA reads TGTGCCAGCGCGGGGGGAGCTAACTATGGCTACACCTTC.

The rearrangement links TRBV30 to TRBJ2-1, with D perhaps TRBD2 (6 bases). The CDR3 runs to 15 residues. Trimming pared 3 bases from V and 4 bases from J, leaving 16 bases between. Germline V lookup: CDR1 GTSNPN, CDR2 SVGIG (reference sequence). The CDR3 region is CAWRRDSSQYNEQFF. For the CDR3, the DNA is TGTGCCTGGAGACGGGACTCCTCGCAGTACAATGAGCAGTTCTTC.

The gene calls are TRBV5-6 and TRBJ1-3, with 7 bases that match TRBD1. There are 16 residues in the CDR3. In germline, CDR1 is SGHDT, CDR2 YYEEEE. V shed 1 base and J 4 bases; nucleotides not matched to a gene: 8. Here the CDR3 DNA reads TGTGCCAGCAGCTTGTTTGCAGGGGGAGTGGGAAACACCATATATTTT. It codes for CASSLFAGGVGNTIYF.

The rearrangement uses TRBV19 and TRBJ1-1, with TRBD1 matching 8 bases. CDR3 length: 15 residues. V shed 5 bases, J shed 2 bases, and the junction held 7 bases outside the gene matches. Germline lookup yields CDR1 LNHDA and CDR2 SQIVND (reference sequence). The CDR3: CASSPTDRGNTEAFF. CDR3 sequence (DNA): TGTGCCAGTAGTCCCACCGACAGGGGTAACACTGAAGCTTTCTTT.

This rearrangement joins TRBV6-4 to TRBJ2-2; 9 bases agree with TRBD1. This CDR3 comprises 14 residues. J was trimmed by 3 bases and V by 4 bases; bases with no gene match: 0. CDR1 is MRHNA and CDR2 is SNTAGT in the germline V gene. CDR3 amino acids: CASSGTGDTGELFF. In DNA, the CDR3 is TGTGCCAGCAGTGGGACAGGGGACACCGGGGAGCTGTTTTTT.

The chain joins TRBV5-4 to TRBJ2-5; no clear D gene. Germline CDR1 reads SGHNT; CDR2 reads YYREEE (reference sequence). The CDR3 contains 16 residues. Trimming shortened V by 4 bases and J by 1 base, and 17 bases separated the two germline ends. CDR3 sequence (DNA): TGTGCCAGCAGCACTCCCTTTGGGTCGGGCCAAGAGACCCAGTACTTC. It encodes CASSTPFGSGQETQYF.

The chain combines TRBV5-4 with TRBJ2-7; D uncertain. CDR3 length: 13 residues. Trimming left V 0 bases short and J 5 bases short, with 9 bases between. Germline loops: CDR1 SGHNT, CDR2 YYREEE (reference sequence). The DNA for the CDR3 is TGTGCCAGCAGCTTGGGTCAACGGGACGAGCAGTACTTC. This encodes CASSLGQRDEQYF. Variable domain in full (rest from reference TRBV5-4 and TRBJ2-7): ETGVTQSPTHLIKTRGQQVTLRCSSQSGHNTVSWYQQALGQGPQFIFQYYREEENGRGNFPPRFSGLQFPNYSSELNVNALELDDSALYLCASSLGQRDEQYFGPGTRLTVT.

The CDR3 sequence is CASSWGQGNYGYTF. CDR3 DNA sequence: TGTGCCAGCAGCTGGGGACAGGGAAACTATGGCTACACCTTC. The chain recombines TRBV5-4 with TRBJ1-2, with 9 bases fitting TRBD1. The CDR3 is 14 residues long. Per the germline V gene, CDR1 is SGHNT and CDR2 is YYREEE (reference sequence). V gave up 3 bases and J gave up 2 bases; unmatched junction bases: 2. Combining the CDR3 with reference TRBV5-4 and TRBJ1-2 gives the whole variable domain ETGVTQSPTHLIKTRGQQVTLRCSSQSGHNTVSWYQQALGQGPQFIFQYYREEENGRGNFPPRFSGLQFPNYSSELNVNALELDDSALYLCASSWGQGNYGYTFGSGTRLTVV.

The chain joins TRBV18 to TRBJ1-4; 7 bases agree with TRBD1. The germline V gene encodes CDR1 KGHSH and CDR2 LQKENI. V shed 6 bases, J shed 6 bases, and the junction held 4 bases outside the gene matches. The CDR3 sequence is 13 residues long. The CDR3 region is CASSQGVDEKLFF. The CDR3 DNA reads as TGTGCCAGCTCCCAGGGGGTTGATGAAAAACTGTTTTTT.

This rearrangement joins TRBV19 to TRBJ1-1; weak D call: TRBD1 (6 bases). The CDR3 consists of 12 residues. The germline V and J ends were trimmed by 5 bases and 5 bases, with 9 bases remaining between them. The germline CDR1 and CDR2 sequences are LNHDA and SQIVND (reference sequence). CDR3 DNA sequence: TGTGCCAGTAGTTCAAGGGGGACTGAAGCTTTCTTT. Its translation: CASSSRGTEAFF.

J is TRBJ1-1 and V is TRBV6-1, with D unresolved. Per the germline V gene, CDR1 is MNHNS and CDR2 is SASEGT. The CDR3 has 14 amino acids. V dropped 4 bases and J dropped 5 bases, with 14 bases sitting between them. CDR3 nucleotide sequence: TGTGCCAGCAGTGTTAGCGCGGTCCGGACTGAAGCTTTCTTT. It specifies CASSVSAVRTEAFF.

CDR3 sequence (DNA): TGCGCCAGCAGCTTCCGACAGGGGATGAACACTGAAGCTTTCTTT. Translation: CASSFRQGMNTEAFF. V and J are TRBV5-1 and TRBJ1-1, with TRBD1 matching over 8 bases. CDR1 and CDR2 (germline): SGHRS, YFSETQ. Germline trimming cut 2 bases from V and 0 bases from J; bases unmatched to any gene: 3. The CDR3 totals 15 residues.

This chain uses TRBV2 with TRBJ2-2; 9 nucleotides line up with TRBD1. CDR1 is SNHLY and CDR2 is FYNNEI in the germline V gene. The CDR3 has 15 amino acids. The J segment lost 7 bases and the V segment lost 6 bases, leaving 9 bases of the junction unmatched. CDR3 DNA: TGTGCCAGCAGCGTACAGGGGGCATACGGCGGGGAGCTGTTTTTT. Protein: CASSVQGAYGGELFF.

The gene calls are TRBV11-2 and TRBJ1-5; D not certain. The V end lost 0 bases, the J end lost 3 bases, and 9 bases lay between the germline ends. CDR1 is SGHAT and CDR2 is FQNNGV in the germline V gene. CDR3 size: 15 residues. The CDR3, as DNA: TGTGCCAGCAGCTTAGATGTTAACTTCAATCAGCCCCAGCATTTT. It is translated as CASSLDVNFNQPQHF.

This sequence joins TRBV6-5 and TRBJ2-7, with D possibly being TRBD1 (7 bases). The CDR3 is made up of 15 amino acids. Germline CDR1 MNHEY, CDR2 SVGAGI. The ends were cut back, 5 bases at V and 0 bases at J, with 14 bases in the middle. CDR3 bases: TGTGCCAGCAGTACGCGGGACAGATTCTCCTACGAGCAGTACTTC. It encodes CASSTRDRFSYEQYF.

This rearrangement joins TRBV9 to TRBJ1-2, with 12 bases identical to TRBD1. This CDR3 has 18 amino acids. J was trimmed by 4 bases and V by 3 bases; bases with no gene match: 13. Germline CDR1 SGDLS, CDR2 YYNGEE. The CDR3: CASSEGGQGAHRFYGYTF. CDR3 nucleotides: TGTGCCAGCAGCGAGGGGGGACAGGGGGCTCACCGCTTCTATGGCTACACCTTC. The complete variable domain, with remaining parts taken from reference TRBV9 and TRBJ1-2, reads DSGVTQTPKHLITATGQRVTLRCSPRSGDLSVYWYQQSLDQGLQFLIQYYNGEERAKGNILERFSAQQFPDLHSELNLSSLELGDSALYFCASSEGGQGAHRFYGYTFGSGTRLTVV.